A single sample is the source of the 24 T cell receptor beta chains below, sequenced in a study of type 1 and type 2 diabetes patients. PCR was run on genomic DNA. A primer set of 30 forward and 13 reverse primers amplified the CDR3. TCRdb recomputed calls from the multiplex PCR reads with MiXCR, one row per CDR3 protein. The sample yields 250,000 or so distinct CDR3 sequences, roughly 50% seen once. Input material: peripheral blood mononuclear cells (PBMCs). The receptors stem from a man between 18 and 35 years old with type 2 diabetes.

This clonotype was counted many times. The rearrangement joins TRBV10-1 to TRBJ2-5; TRBD2 aligns across 7 bases. With V trimmed by 5 bases and J by 1 base, 1 base remained unmatched. The CDR3 has 13 amino acids. CDR1 and CDR2 (germline): WNHNN, SYGVQD (reference sequence). CDR3 DNA sequence: TGCGCCAGCAGTAGCGGGACCCAAGAGACCCAGTACTTC. It is translated as CASSSGTQETQYF.

The chain has TRBV18 and TRBJ1-1, with 10 positions matching TRBD1. This CDR3 spans 16 amino acids. Unmatched junction bases numbered 8, after V lost 3 bases and J lost 4 bases. Germline CDR1 and CDR2: KGHSH and LQKENI. This CDR3 is CASSPSSGTGVTEAFF. The CDR3 coding sequence is TGTGCCAGCTCACCTTCTTCCGGGACAGGGGTCACTGAAGCTTTCTTT.

This clonotype was seen a few times. The chain has TRBV18 and TRBJ2-1; 8 bases are shared with TRBD2. The V segment lost 6 bases and the J segment 8 bases; nucleotides outside the gene matches: 9. Germline CDR1 and CDR2: KGHSH and LQKENI. This CDR3 spans 14 amino acids. As DNA, the CDR3 is TGTGCCAGCTCCCAACCGGGACTAGAAGATGAGCAGTTCTTC. As protein: CASSQPGLEDEQFF.

Comment on this clonotype: The junction and the germline gene differ at one end; a read error may be behind it. This chain joins TRBV30 and TRBJ1-1; TRBD1 matches at 7 bases. Germline V gives CDR1 GTSNPN, CDR2 SVGIG (reference sequence). This CDR3 has 15 amino acids. CDR3 sequence (DNA): TGTGCCTGGAGGGTGGGGACAGCTTCTCTGACTGAAGCTCTCTTC. Translating it yields CAWRVGTASLTEALF.

The chain carries TRBV11-1 and TRBJ1-4; a weak D match, TRBD1 (5 bases). The V and J ends lost 3 bases and 7 bases respectively, with 12 bases between them. The CDR3 has 14 residues. Germline V gene data show CDR1 as SGHAT and CDR2 as FQDESV (reference sequence). This CDR3 reads CASSFGGPSEKLFF. The CDR3 nucleotides are TGTGCCAGCAGCTTCGGGGGACCGAGTGAAAAACTGTTTTTT.

This clonotype was counted many times. The V call is TRBV2, the J call TRBJ1-1; perhaps TRBD1 as D (5 bases). V was cut by 3 bases and J by 0 bases, with 14 bases left in between. CDR1 SNHLY and CDR2 FYNNEI come from the germline V gene. The CDR3 runs to 16 residues. The CDR3 sequence is CASSDPRDQMNTEAFF. Written as DNA, the CDR3 is TGTGCCAGCAGTGACCCCAGGGACCAGATGAACACTGAAGCTTTCTTT. Full variable domain (missing parts from reference TRBV2 and TRBJ1-1): EPEVTQTPSHQVTQMGQEVILRCVPISNHLYFYWYRQILGQKVEFLVSFYNNEISEKSEIFDDQFSVERPDGSNFTLKIRSTKLEDSAMYFCASSDPRDQMNTEAFFGQGTRLTVV.

The rearrangement links TRBV7-3 to TRBJ2-2; 7 bases agree with TRBD1. V gave up 6 bases and J gave up 5 bases; unmatched junction bases: 3. The CDR3 has 13 residues. From germline, CDR1 is SGHTA and CDR2 FQGTGA. Here the CDR3 reads CASREQGTGELFF. Here the CDR3 DNA reads TGTGCCAGCAGGGAACAGGGGACCGGGGAGCTGTTTTTT.

This sequence joins TRBV4-3 and TRBJ1-4; D unclear. Between the trimmed V and J ends, which lost 4 bases and 5 bases, there was a span of 17 bases. Germline values: CDR1 LGHNA, CDR2 YSLEER. This CDR3 is 16 amino acids long. The CDR3 nucleotides are TGCGCCAGCAGCCTCTCTGTTCGGGCTGCCAATGAAAAACTGTTTTTT. It encodes CASSLSVRAANEKLFF.

This clonotype was observed a few times. The J gene is TRBJ1-4, the V gene TRBV7-2; D might be TRBD1 (6 bases). Trimming removed 5 bases at V and 7 bases at J, with 17 bases between. Germline loops: CDR1 SGHTA, CDR2 FQGNSA. The CDR3 totals 15 residues. Written as DNA, the CDR3 is TGTGCCAGCAGCCCAACCAGGGGACCTACTGAAAAACTGTTTTTT. This sequence encodes CASSPTRGPTEKLFF.

The rearrangement links TRBV2 to TRBJ2-7; D remains unclear. CDR3 length equals 13 residues. V lost 10 bases, J lost 0 bases, and 13 bases lay in between. Germline CDR1 SNHLY, CDR2 FYNNEI. CDR3 in amino acids: CATALSNSYEQYF. CDR3 in DNA: TGTGCCACCGCCCTGTCCAACTCCTACGAGCAGTACTTC.

This clonotype appeared a few times. At one boundary the junction diverges from the germline segment, which might be a read error. This sequence joins TRBV29-1 and TRBJ2-7; maybe TRBD2 (5 bases). This CDR3 spans 12 amino acids. CDR1 is SQVTM, CDR2 ANQGSEA, per germline. CDR3 sequence (DNA): TGCAGCGTTGCACTAGGGTCCTCCGAGCAGTACTTC. Its translation: CSVALGSSEQYF.

This clonotype was observed many times. The chain recombines TRBV2 with TRBJ1-2; D possibly corresponds to TRBD1 (6 bases). V was trimmed by 3 bases and J by 8 bases, leaving 22 bases between them. Per germline, CDR1 SNHLY and CDR2 FYNNEI. This CDR3 contains 16 residues. The CDR3 reads CASSDSQGVRLWGYTF. DNA of the CDR3: TGTGCCAGCAGTGATTCACAGGGTGTACGATTGTGGGGCTACACCTTC.

This clonotype was seen ten or more times. The chain employs TRBV7-8 and TRBJ2-7; 8 bases are shared with TRBD2. CDR3 length equals 15 residues. From germline, CDR1 is SGHVS and CDR2 FQNEAQ. The ends lost 5 bases at V and 0 bases at J; junction bases unmatched: 6. The CDR3 loop is CASSVLAAVSYEQYF. CDR3 bases: TGTGCCAGCAGCGTACTAGCGGCAGTCTCCTACGAGCAGTACTTC.

This clonotype was observed a few times. The V gene is TRBV7-2, the J gene TRBJ1-5; tentatively, D is TRBD1 (5 bases). The germline V and J ends were trimmed by 4 bases and 0 bases, with 16 bases remaining between them. Germline values: CDR1 SGHTA, CDR2 FQGNSA. The CDR3 has 17 residues. CDR3 sequence reads: CASSSRGGAASNQPQHF. As DNA, the CDR3 is TGTGCCAGCAGCTCGAGGGGTGGCGCAGCTAGCAATCAGCCCCAGCATTTT.

This clonotype has ten or more counts. This chain joins TRBV10-1 and TRBJ1-1, with D possibly matching TRBD1 (6 bases). V lost 3 bases to trimming and J lost 2 bases, with 13 bases between them. This CDR3 is 15 amino acids long. Germline values: CDR1 WNHNN, CDR2 SYGVQD (reference sequence). CDR3 amino acids: CASSDPKTGNTEAFF. The CDR3 DNA is TGCGCCAGCAGTGACCCCAAGACAGGAAACACTGAAGCTTTCTTT.

The rearrangement links TRBV18 to TRBJ1-2; 7 bases align to TRBD1. CDR3 length: 12 amino acids. The junction had 2 bases not matched to a gene; V was cut back by 5 bases and J by 5 bases. CDR1 is KGHSH and CDR2 is LQKENI in the germline V gene. This CDR3 reads CASSEGAYGYTF. The CDR3 nucleotides are TGTGCCAGCTCAGAGGGGGCATATGGCTACACCTTC.

The rearrangement links TRBV10-3 to TRBJ2-7; TRBD1 matches at 9 bases. This CDR3 is built from 14 residues. Trimming at V came to 5 bases and at J to 5 bases, leaving 7 bases not matched to a gene. Germline lookup yields CDR1 ENHRY and CDR2 SYGVKD. The CDR3 DNA follows: TGTGCCATCAGTAGGACAGGGGAACTCCACGAGCAGTACTTC. This encodes CAISRTGELHEQYF.

This chain links TRBV6-6 with TRBJ1-2; D call uncertain. This CDR3 has 15 amino acids. Per germline, CDR1 MNHNY and CDR2 SVGAGI (reference sequence). V was cut by 5 bases and J by 7 bases, with 20 bases left in between. CDR3 sequence: CASSRRTPLSSGYTF. The CDR3 DNA reads TGTGCCAGCAGTCGACGGACTCCCCTTTCCTCTGGCTACACCTTC.

The genes are TRBV2 and TRBJ1-2; D unclear. Trimming stripped 5 bases from V and 7 bases from J, with 11 bases between. This CDR3 is 12 amino acids long. From germline, CDR1 is SNHLY and CDR2 FYNNEI. This chain's CDR3 is CASSTLSGGYTF. The CDR3 nucleotides are TGTGCCAGCAGTACTCTATCGGGTGGCTACACCTTC.

J is TRBJ1-4 and V is TRBV11-2, with D maybe TRBD1 (6 bases). V was cut by 1 base and J by 0 bases, with 15 bases left in between. The CDR3 runs 18 residues. Germline V CDR1 and CDR2: SGHAT, FQNNGV. In DNA form, the CDR3 reads TGTGCCAGCAGCTTAGGGGGCCAGGGGACTGCAACTAATGAAAAACTGTTTTTT. Translated: CASSLGGQGTATNEKLFF.

The table lists this clonotype with many counts. The CDR3: CASTDSSAEKLFF. For the CDR3, the DNA is TGTGCCAGTACTGATAGTTCGGCGGAAAAACTGTTTTTT. The chain carries TRBV19 and TRBJ1-4; D gene ambiguous. The V gene's germline CDR1 is LNHDA and CDR2 SQIVND (reference sequence). V was pared by 7 bases and J by 8 bases, with 14 bases between. The CDR3 is 13 amino acids.

The rearrangement links TRBV11-2 to TRBJ1-4, with 7 bases aligning to TRBD1. CDR1 and CDR2 (germline): SGHAT, FQNNGV. With 1 base clipped from V and 1 base from J, the junction kept 6 bases outside the gene matches. The CDR3 totals 17 residues. The CDR3 reads CASSLVGRGRTNEKLFF. The CDR3 DNA follows: TGTGCCAGCAGCTTAGTTGGGAGGGGGCGAACTAATGAAAAACTGTTTTTT.

This CDR3 reads CASSPSAGTEAFF. Written as DNA, the CDR3 is TGTGCCAGCAGCCCGAGCGCGGGAACTGAAGCTTTCTTT. V is TRBV7-3 and J is TRBJ1-1; D is ambiguous. Germline V gives CDR1 SGHTA, CDR2 FQGTGA. The V and J ends lost 5 bases and 5 bases respectively, with 12 bases between them. The CDR3 spans 13 residues.

The chain recombines TRBV2 with TRBJ1-1, with TRBD1 as a possible D gene (5 bases). Per the germline V gene, CDR1 is SNHLY and CDR2 is FYNNEI. The CDR3 extends over 13 amino acids. The V end lost 6 bases, the J end lost 3 bases, and 11 bases lay between the germline ends. The DNA for the CDR3 is TGTGCCAGCAGCCCCGGGGCAGACACTGAAGCTTTCTTT. It yields the protein CASSPGADTEAFF.